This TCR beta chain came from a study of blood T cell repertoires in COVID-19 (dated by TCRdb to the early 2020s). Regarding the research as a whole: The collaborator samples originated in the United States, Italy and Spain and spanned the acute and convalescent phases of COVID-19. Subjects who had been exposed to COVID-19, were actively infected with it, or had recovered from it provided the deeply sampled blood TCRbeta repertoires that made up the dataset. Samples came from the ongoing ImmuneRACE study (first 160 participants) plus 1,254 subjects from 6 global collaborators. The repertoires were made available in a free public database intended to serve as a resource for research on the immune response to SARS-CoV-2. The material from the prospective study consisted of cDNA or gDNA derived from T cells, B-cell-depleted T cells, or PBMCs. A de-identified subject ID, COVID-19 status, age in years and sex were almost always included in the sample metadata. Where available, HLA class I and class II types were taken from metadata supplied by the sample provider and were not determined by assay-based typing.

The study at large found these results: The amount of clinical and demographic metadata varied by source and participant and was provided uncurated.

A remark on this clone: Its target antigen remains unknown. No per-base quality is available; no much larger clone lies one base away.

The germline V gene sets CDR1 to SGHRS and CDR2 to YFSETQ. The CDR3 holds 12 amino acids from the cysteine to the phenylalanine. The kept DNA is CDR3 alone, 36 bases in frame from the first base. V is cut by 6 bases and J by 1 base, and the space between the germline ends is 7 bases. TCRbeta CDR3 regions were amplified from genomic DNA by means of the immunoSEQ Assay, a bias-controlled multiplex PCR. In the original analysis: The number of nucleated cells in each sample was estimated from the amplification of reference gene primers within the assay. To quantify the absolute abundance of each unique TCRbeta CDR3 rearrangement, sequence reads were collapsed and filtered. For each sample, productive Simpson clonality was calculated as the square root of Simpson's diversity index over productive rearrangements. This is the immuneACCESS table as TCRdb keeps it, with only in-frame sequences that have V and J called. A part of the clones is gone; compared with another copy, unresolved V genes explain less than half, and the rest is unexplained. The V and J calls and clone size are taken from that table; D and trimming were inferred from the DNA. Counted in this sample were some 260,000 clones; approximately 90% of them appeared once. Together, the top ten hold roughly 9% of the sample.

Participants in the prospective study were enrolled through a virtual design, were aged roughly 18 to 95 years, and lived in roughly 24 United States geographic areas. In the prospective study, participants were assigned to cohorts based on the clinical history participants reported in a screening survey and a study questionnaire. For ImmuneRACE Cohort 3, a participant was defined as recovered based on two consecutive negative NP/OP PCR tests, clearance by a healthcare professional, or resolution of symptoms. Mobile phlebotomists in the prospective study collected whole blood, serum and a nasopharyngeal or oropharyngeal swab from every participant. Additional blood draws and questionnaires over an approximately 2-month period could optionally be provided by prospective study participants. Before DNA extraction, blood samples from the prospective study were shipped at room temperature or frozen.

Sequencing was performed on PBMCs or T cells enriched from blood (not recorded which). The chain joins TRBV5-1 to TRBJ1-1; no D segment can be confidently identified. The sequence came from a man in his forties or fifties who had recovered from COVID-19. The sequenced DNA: TGCGCCAGCACCCCGGGGAACACTGAAGCTTTCTTT. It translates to CASTPGNTEAFF. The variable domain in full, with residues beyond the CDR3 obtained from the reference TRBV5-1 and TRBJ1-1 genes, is KAGVTQTPRYLIKTRGQQVTLSCSPISGHRSVSWYQQTPGQGLQFLFEYFSETQRNKGNFPGRFSGRQFSNSRSEMNVSTLELGDSALYLCASTPGNTEAFFGQGTRLTVV.